Listed below are T cell receptor beta chains from one sample, sequenced in a study of T cell repertoires in cytomegalovirus infection. TCRdb called the reads again in MiXCR, with one record for every CDR3 protein. The sample lists 200,000 to 300,000 distinct CDR3 sequences, approximately 10% occurring once. Sequenced: PBMCs. The receptors shown here come from a human donor in good health (CMV status not recorded). Some clones in this sample may be carry-over from other donors' samples. The CDR3 runs from the conserved cysteine through the conserved F or W. The D gene is left open where the match is weak. Rows may omit the clone size; those that give it use once, few, many or a size class.

j_gene: TRBJ1-2
d_gene: NA
abundance: many
v_gene: TRBV7-2
CDR3aa: CASSLMYEGNYGYTF
CDR3nt: TGTGCCAGCAGCTTAATGTACGAGGGAAACTATGGCTACACCTTC

j_gene: TRBJ2-1
d_gene: NA
abundance: few
v_gene: TRBV7-9
CDR3aa: CASSPTVPDNEQFF
CDR3nt: TGTGCCAGCAGCCCCACGGTCCCCGACAATGAGCAGTTCTTC

j_gene: TRBJ1-1
d_gene: NA
abundance: many
v_gene: TRBV7-2
CDR3aa: CASSSNRVFVAFF
CDR3nt: TGTGCCAGCAGCTCCAACCGGGTTTTCGTAGCTTTCTTT

j_gene: TRBJ2-3
d_gene: NA
abundance: NA
v_gene: TRBV5-1
CDR3aa: CASSLGLVSTDTQYF
CDR3nt: TGCGCCAGCAGCTTGGGACTAGTCAGCACAGATACGCAGTATTTT

j_gene: TRBJ2-5
d_gene: NA
abundance: many
v_gene: TRBV10-3
CDR3aa: CAISVGQRETQYF
CDR3nt: TGTGCCATCAGTGTGGGGCAGAGGGAGACCCAGTACTTC

j_gene: TRBJ2-5
d_gene: TRBD1
abundance: many
v_gene: TRBV7-2
CDR3aa: CASSLGRRDRAQETQYF
CDR3nt: TGTGCCAGCAGCTTGGGGAGACGGGACAGAGCTCAAGAGACCCAGTACTTC

j_gene: TRBJ1-2
d_gene: NA
abundance: many
v_gene: TRBV29-1
CDR3aa: CSVPDEAIRGYTF
CDR3nt: TGCAGCGTTCCGGACGAGGCAATCCGGGGCTACACCTTC

j_gene: TRBJ2-2
d_gene: NA
abundance: many
v_gene: TRBV15
CDR3aa: CATSKTWGTGELFF
CDR3nt: TGTGCCACCAGCAAAACCTGGGGGACCGGGGAGCTGTTTTTT

j_gene: TRBJ2-1
d_gene: TRBD2
abundance: many
v_gene: TRBV20-1
CDR3aa: CSASSRTSGISYNEQFF
CDR3nt: TGCAGTGCTAGTTCGCGGACTAGCGGGATCTCCTACAATGAGCAGTTCTTC

j_gene: TRBJ2-5
d_gene: NA
abundance: many
v_gene: TRBV28
CDR3aa: CASSYQGWETQYF
CDR3nt: TGTGCCAGCAGTTACCAAGGATGGGAGACCCAGTACTTC

j_gene: TRBJ1-1
d_gene: NA
abundance: many
v_gene: TRBV5-6
CDR3aa: CASSGIQWSTEAFF
CDR3nt: TGTGCCAGCAGCGGGATACAGTGGAGCACTGAAGCTTTCTTT

j_gene: TRBJ2-2
d_gene: NA
abundance: many
v_gene: TRBV7-2
CDR3aa: CASGPRNTGELFF
CDR3nt: TGTGCCAGCGGGCCTAGAAACACCGGGGAGCTGTTTTTT

j_gene: TRBJ2-7
d_gene: TRBD1
abundance: NA
v_gene: TRBV30
CDR3aa: CATPARDRGYEQYF
CDR3nt: TGTGCCACCCCAGCCCGGGACAGGGGCTACGAGCAGTACTTC

j_gene: TRBJ2-5
d_gene: TRBD1
abundance: few
v_gene: TRBV7-2
CDR3aa: CASSGRQGARETQYF
CDR3nt: TGTGCCAGCAGCGGCCGACAGGGGGCGCGTGAGACCCAGTACTTC

j_gene: TRBJ2-7
d_gene: NA
abundance: many
v_gene: TRBV7-2
CDR3aa: CASSREGGYEQYF
CDR3nt: TGTGCCAGCAGCCGTGAGGGCGGCTACGAGCAGTACTTC

j_gene: TRBJ1-4
d_gene: NA
abundance: few
v_gene: TRBV14
CDR3aa: CASSQWVDRSEKLFF
CDR3nt: TGTGCCAGCAGCCAGTGGGTTGACAGGAGTGAAAAACTGTTTTTT

j_gene: TRBJ1-2
d_gene: NA
abundance: many
v_gene: TRBV7-2
CDR3aa: CASSLGVRAGGYTF
CDR3nt: TGTGCCAGCAGCTTAGGGGTCCGTGCGGGCGGCTACACCTTC

j_gene: TRBJ1-1
d_gene: NA
abundance: NA
v_gene: TRBV6-1
CDR3aa: CASSRDVNTEAFF
CDR3nt: TGTGCCAGCAGCAGGGACGTGAACACTGAAGCTTTCTTT

j_gene: TRBJ2-7
d_gene: NA
abundance: many
v_gene: TRBV7-2
CDR3aa: CASSVGLVGPYEQYF
CDR3nt: TGTGCCAGCAGCGTGGGTTTAGTGGGGCCCTACGAGCAGTACTTC

j_gene: TRBJ2-4
d_gene: TRBD1
abundance: few
v_gene: TRBV4-3
CDR3aa: CASSQDRPRQGVGYF
CDR3nt: TGCGCCAGCAGCCAAGATCGACCCCGACAGGGGGTAGGGTACTTC

j_gene: TRBJ1-6
d_gene: TRBD1
abundance: NA
v_gene: TRBV6-2/TRBV6-3
CDR3aa: CASRDLGQDNSPLHF
CDR3nt: TGTGCCAGCAGGGACTTGGGACAGGATAATTCACCCCTCCACTTT

j_gene: TRBJ1-6
d_gene: NA
abundance: medium-sized
v_gene: TRBV15
CDR3aa: CATSRDQGKGSPLHF
CDR3nt: TGTGCCACCAGCAGAGACCAGGGAAAGGGTTCACCCCTCCACTTT

j_gene: TRBJ2-1
d_gene: TRBD2
abundance: many
v_gene: TRBV5-1
CDR3aa: CASSLAASGGNEQFF
CDR3nt: TGCGCCAGCAGCTTGGCAGCTAGCGGGGGTAATGAGCAGTTCTTC

j_gene: TRBJ1-1
d_gene: NA
abundance: many
v_gene: TRBV7-8
CDR3aa: CASSLRRDGTEAFF
CDR3nt: TGTGCCAGCAGCTTAAGGAGGGATGGGACTGAAGCTTTCTTT

j_gene: TRBJ2-1
d_gene: NA
abundance: NA
v_gene: TRBV6-1
CDR3aa: CASSSGLLSSYNEQFF
CDR3nt: TGTGCCAGCAGTTCGGGACTTCTTAGCTCCTACAATGAGCAGTTCTTC

j_gene: TRBJ2-2
d_gene: TRBD2
abundance: many
v_gene: TRBV12-3/TRBV12-4
CDR3aa: CASRLDRLAGAGQTGELFF
CDR3nt: TGTGCCAGCAGACTAGATCGACTAGCGGGAGCAGGACAGACCGGGGAGCTGTTTTTT

j_gene: TRBJ1-5
d_gene: NA
abundance: many
v_gene: TRBV20-1
CDR3aa: CSAPREGSNQPQHF
CDR3nt: TGCAGTGCTCCCAGGGAAGGAAGCAATCAGCCCCAGCATTTT

j_gene: TRBJ1-1
d_gene: TRBD1
abundance: few
v_gene: TRBV5-1
CDR3aa: CASSARAGGTEAFF
CDR3nt: TGCGCCAGCAGTGCAAGGGCAGGGGGCACTGAAGCTTTCTTT

j_gene: TRBJ2-3
d_gene: TRBD2
abundance: many
v_gene: TRBV6-5
CDR3aa: CASSYSASGFNTDTQYF
CDR3nt: TGTGCCAGCAGTTACTCGGCTAGCGGGTTTAACACAGATACGCAGTATTTT

j_gene: TRBJ1-2
d_gene: NA
abundance: many
v_gene: TRBV7-9
CDR3aa: CASSLLNSGTRYTF
CDR3nt: TGTGCCAGCAGCCTCCTGAATTCCGGGACGAGGTACACCTTC

j_gene: TRBJ2-1
d_gene: TRBD2
abundance: many
v_gene: TRBV7-2
CDR3aa: CASSLAPGEGPIGEQFF
CDR3nt: TGTGCCAGCAGCTTAGCTCCCGGGGAGGGGCCCATCGGTGAGCAGTTCTTC

j_gene: TRBJ2-7
d_gene: TRBD1
abundance: many
v_gene: TRBV2
CDR3aa: CASSEALLGGDYEQYF
CDR3nt: TGTGCCAGCAGTGAAGCGCTTCTAGGGGGCGACTACGAGCAGTACTTC

j_gene: TRBJ1-4
d_gene: TRBD1
abundance: many
v_gene: TRBV7-2
CDR3aa: CASSPRTGLKEKLFF
CDR3nt: TGTGCCAGCAGCCCCCGGACAGGGTTAAAAGAAAAACTGTTTTTT

j_gene: TRBJ1-1
d_gene: TRBD1
abundance: many
v_gene: TRBV7-2
CDR3aa: CASSLGGTGVWGSTEAFF
CDR3nt: TGTGCCAGCAGCTTAGGTGGGACAGGGGTATGGGGGAGCACTGAAGCTTTCTTT

j_gene: TRBJ1-1
d_gene: NA
abundance: many
v_gene: TRBV4-1
CDR3aa: CASSQDSQNTEAFF
CDR3nt: TGTGCCAGCAGCCAGGACAGCCAGAACACTGAAGCTTTCTTT

j_gene: TRBJ1-1
d_gene: TRBD1
abundance: NA
v_gene: TRBV6-2/TRBV6-3
CDR3aa: CASSYLNTGAMNTEAFF
CDR3nt: TGTGCCAGCAGTTACCTAAACACAGGGGCGATGAACACTGAAGCTTTCTTT

j_gene: TRBJ2-5
d_gene: TRBD2
abundance: few
v_gene: TRBV6-5
CDR3aa: CASSWTSQETQYF
CDR3nt: TGTGCCAGCAGTTGGACTAGTCAAGAGACCCAGTACTTC

j_gene: TRBJ1-1
d_gene: NA
abundance: medium-sized
v_gene: TRBV7-2
CDR3aa: CASRITRNTEAFF
CDR3nt: TGTGCCAGCAGAATAACCAGGAACACTGAAGCTTTCTTT

j_gene: TRBJ2-7
d_gene: TRBD2
abundance: NA
v_gene: TRBV20-1
CDR3aa: CSALAGDPYEQYF
CDR3nt: TGCAGTGCTTTAGCGGGGGATCCCTACGAGCAGTACTTC

j_gene: TRBJ1-5
d_gene: NA
abundance: many
v_gene: TRBV5-1
CDR3aa: CASSTGLLGDQPQHF
CDR3nt: TGCGCCAGCAGCACGGGACTCCTCGGAGATCAGCCCCAGCATTTT

j_gene: TRBJ2-1
d_gene: NA
abundance: few
v_gene: TRBV7-6
CDR3aa: CASSVLGDEQFF
CDR3nt: TGTGCCAGCAGCGTCTTAGGTGATGAGCAGTTCTTC

j_gene: TRBJ2-7
d_gene: NA
abundance: many
v_gene: TRBV7-6
CDR3aa: CASSDSGDSYEQYF
CDR3nt: TGTGCCAGCAGCGACTCCGGGGACTCCTACGAGCAGTACTTC

j_gene: TRBJ1-2
d_gene: NA
abundance: NA
v_gene: TRBV27
CDR3aa: CASTSGSSNYGYTF
CDR3nt: TGTGCCAGCACCTCCGGGAGCTCTAACTATGGCTACACCTTC

j_gene: TRBJ2-4
d_gene: NA
abundance: NA
v_gene: TRBV7-2
CDR3aa: CASSEGGGSAKNIQYF
CDR3nt: TGTGCCAGCAGTGAAGGGGGGGGCTCGGCCAAAAACATTCAGTACTTC

j_gene: TRBJ1-1
d_gene: NA
abundance: few
v_gene: TRBV18
CDR3aa: CASSPQQGLNTEAFF
CDR3nt: TGTGCCAGCTCACCACAGCAGGGTCTGAACACTGAAGCTTTCTTT

j_gene: TRBJ2-7
d_gene: NA
abundance: few
v_gene: TRBV20-1
CDR3aa: CSAKKGLAYEQYF
CDR3nt: TGCAGTGCTAAAAAGGGACTCGCCTACGAGCAGTACTTC

j_gene: TRBJ1-2
d_gene: NA
abundance: NA
v_gene: TRBV19
CDR3aa: CASSIIQTVSYGYTF
CDR3nt: TGTGCCAGTAGTATTATCCAGACAGTCAGCTATGGCTACACCTTC

j_gene: TRBJ2-1
d_gene: NA
abundance: NA
v_gene: TRBV6-2/TRBV6-3
CDR3aa: CASSYEDRQFF
CDR3nt: TGTGCCAGCAGTTACGAGGACAGGCAGTTCTTC

j_gene: TRBJ2-1
d_gene: TRBD2
abundance: many
v_gene: TRBV7-6
CDR3aa: CASSLLGGDSVMNEQFF
CDR3nt: TGTGCCAGCAGCTTACTGGGGGGGGACTCGGTAATGAATGAGCAGTTCTTC

j_gene: TRBJ1-6
d_gene: NA
abundance: few
v_gene: TRBV12-3/TRBV12-4
CDR3aa: CASSSERAPLHF
CDR3nt: TGTGCCAGCAGCTCGGAGAGGGCACCCCTCCACTTT

j_gene: TRBJ2-7
d_gene: NA
abundance: few
v_gene: TRBV5-3
CDR3aa: CARSGHDIIYEQYF
CDR3nt: TGTGCCAGAAGCGGACACGATATCATCTACGAGCAGTACTTC

j_gene: TRBJ2-2
d_gene: TRBD2
abundance: many
v_gene: TRBV6-1
CDR3aa: CASSATPGLAGGNTGELFF
CDR3nt: TGTGCCAGCAGCGCAACTCCGGGACTAGCGGGGGGGAACACCGGGGAGCTGTTTTTT

j_gene: TRBJ2-7
d_gene: TRBD2
abundance: NA
v_gene: TRBV28
CDR3aa: CASSPPGGNSYEQYF
CDR3nt: TGTGCCAGCAGTCCCCCGGGGGGTAACTCCTACGAGCAGTACTTC

j_gene: TRBJ2-1
d_gene: TRBD2
abundance: NA
v_gene: TRBV9
CDR3aa: CASSAPGTSGINEQFF
CDR3nt: TGTGCCAGCAGCGCGCCCGGGACTAGCGGGATTAATGAGCAGTTCTTC

j_gene: TRBJ1-1
d_gene: NA
abundance: NA
v_gene: TRBV7-2
CDR3aa: CASGEQANTEAFF
CDR3nt: TGTGCCAGTGGGGAACAGGCCAACACTGAAGCTTTCTTT